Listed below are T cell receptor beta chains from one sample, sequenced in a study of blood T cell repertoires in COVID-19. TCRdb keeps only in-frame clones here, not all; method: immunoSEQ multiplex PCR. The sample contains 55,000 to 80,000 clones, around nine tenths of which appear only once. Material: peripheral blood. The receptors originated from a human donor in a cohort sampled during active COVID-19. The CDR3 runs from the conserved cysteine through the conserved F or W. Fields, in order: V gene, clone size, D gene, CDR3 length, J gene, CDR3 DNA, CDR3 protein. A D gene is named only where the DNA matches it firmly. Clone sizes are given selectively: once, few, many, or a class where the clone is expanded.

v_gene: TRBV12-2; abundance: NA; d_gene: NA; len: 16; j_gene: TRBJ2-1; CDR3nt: TGTGCAAGTCGCTTAAATCCCCTAAGCTCCTACAATGAGCAGTTCTTC; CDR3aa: CASRLNPLSSYNEQFF
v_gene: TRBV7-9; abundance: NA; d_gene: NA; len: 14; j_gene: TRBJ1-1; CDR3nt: TGTGCCAGCAGCCCCTCCAGGGCCTACACTGAAGCTTTCTTT; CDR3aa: CASSPSRAYTEAFF
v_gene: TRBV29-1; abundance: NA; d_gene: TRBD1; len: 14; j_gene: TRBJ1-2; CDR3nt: TGCAGCGTGGAAGGACAGGGGGCGCTTTATGGCTACACCTTC; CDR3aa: CSVEGQGALYGYTF
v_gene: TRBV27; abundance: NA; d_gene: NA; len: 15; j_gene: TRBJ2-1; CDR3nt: TGTGCCAGCAGTCACCTCGGGAGCGTAAACAATGAGCAGTTCTTC; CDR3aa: CASSHLGSVNNEQFF
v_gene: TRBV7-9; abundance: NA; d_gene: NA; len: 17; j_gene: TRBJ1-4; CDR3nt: TGTGCCAGCAGCCGCAGCGAGGCGCGGCGGGACAATGAAAAACTGTTTTTT; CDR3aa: CASSRSEARRDNEKLFF
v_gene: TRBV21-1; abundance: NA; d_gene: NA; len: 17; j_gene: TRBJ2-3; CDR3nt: TGTGCCAGCAGCAAATTAGGACTAGGGTTAGTCGGAGATACGCAGTATTTT; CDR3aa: CASSKLGLGLVGDTQYF
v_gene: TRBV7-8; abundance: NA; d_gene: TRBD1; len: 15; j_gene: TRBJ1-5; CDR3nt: TGTGCCAGCAGCCCTGACAGGGGGAATAATCAGCCCCAGCATTTT; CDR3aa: CASSPDRGNNQPQHF
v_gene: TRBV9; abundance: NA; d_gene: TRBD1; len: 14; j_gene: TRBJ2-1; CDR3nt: TGTGCCAGCAGCACTAATTCACAGGGGAATGAGCAGTTCTTC; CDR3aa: CASSTNSQGNEQFF
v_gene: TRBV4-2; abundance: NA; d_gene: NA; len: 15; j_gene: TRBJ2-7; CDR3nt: TGTGCCAGCAGCCAAGAAAGACGAGGGAGCTACGAGCAGTACTTC; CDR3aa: CASSQERRGSYEQYF
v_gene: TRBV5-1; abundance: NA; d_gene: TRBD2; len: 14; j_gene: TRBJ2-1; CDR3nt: TGCGCCAGCAGCTTGGCGGGGGGGCAGGGTGAGCAGTTCTTC; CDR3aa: CASSLAGGQGEQFF
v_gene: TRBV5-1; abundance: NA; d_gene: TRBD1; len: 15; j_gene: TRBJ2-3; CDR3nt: TGCGCCAGCAGCTTTAAGGACAGGGTCAGAGATACGCAGTATTTT; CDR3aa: CASSFKDRVRDTQYF
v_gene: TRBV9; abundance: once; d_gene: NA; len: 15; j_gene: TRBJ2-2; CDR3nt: TGTGCCAGCAGCGTATACGGGACTTCCACCGGGGAGCTGTTTTTT; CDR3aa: CASSVYGTSTGELFF
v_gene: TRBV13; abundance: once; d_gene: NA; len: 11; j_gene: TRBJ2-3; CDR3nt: TGTGCCAGCAGCCCGGGGGATACGCAGTATTTT; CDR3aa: CASSPGDTQYF
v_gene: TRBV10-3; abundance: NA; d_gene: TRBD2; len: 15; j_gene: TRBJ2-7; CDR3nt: TGTGCCATCAGTGATTCGCGGGAGGGCCCCTACGAGCAGTACTTC; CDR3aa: CAISDSREGPYEQYF
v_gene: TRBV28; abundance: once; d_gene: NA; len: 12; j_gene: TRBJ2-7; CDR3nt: TGTGCCAGCAGACAGCAGGGGTACGAGCAGTACTTC; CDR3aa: CASRQQGYEQYF
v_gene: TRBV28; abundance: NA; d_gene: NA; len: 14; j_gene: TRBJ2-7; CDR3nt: TGTGCCAGCATACAGACAGGACTTCCCTACGAGCAGTACTTC; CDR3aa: CASIQTGLPYEQYF
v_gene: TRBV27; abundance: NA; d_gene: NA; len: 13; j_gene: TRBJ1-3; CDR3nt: TGTGCCAGCAATTCATTCTCTGGAAACACCATATATTTT; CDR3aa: CASNSFSGNTIYF
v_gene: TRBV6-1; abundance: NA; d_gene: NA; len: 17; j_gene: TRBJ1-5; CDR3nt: TGTGCCAGCAGTGAAGCGGTTGGGGGGGGACTTAATCAGCCCCAGCATTTT; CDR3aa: CASSEAVGGGLNQPQHF
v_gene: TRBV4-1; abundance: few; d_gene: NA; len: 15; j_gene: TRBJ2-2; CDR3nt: TGCGCCAGCAGCCCCAGGGCCCTGAACACCGGGGAGCTGTTTTTT; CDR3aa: CASSPRALNTGELFF
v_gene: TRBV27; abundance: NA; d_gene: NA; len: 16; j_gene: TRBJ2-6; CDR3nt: TGTGCCAGCAGTTCCGCCGGGGTCTCTGGGGCCAACGTCCTGACTTTC; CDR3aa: CASSSAGVSGANVLTF
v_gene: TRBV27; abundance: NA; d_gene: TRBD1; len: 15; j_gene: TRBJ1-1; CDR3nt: TGTGCCAGCAGTTTACAGGGGGCGCGGAGAACTGAAGCTTTCTTT; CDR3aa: CASSLQGARRTEAFF
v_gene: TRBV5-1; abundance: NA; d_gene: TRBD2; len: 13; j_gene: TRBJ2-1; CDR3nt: TGCGCCAGCAGCTCCGTAGCGGGAGTTGAGCAGTTCTTC; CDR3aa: CASSSVAGVEQFF
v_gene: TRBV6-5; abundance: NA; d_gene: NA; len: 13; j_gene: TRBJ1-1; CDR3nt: TGTGCCAGCAGTACAGGAGAGAACACTGAAGCTTTCTTT; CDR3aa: CASSTGENTEAFF
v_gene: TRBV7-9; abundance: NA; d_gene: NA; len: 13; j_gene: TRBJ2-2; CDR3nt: TGTGCCAGCAGCTTAGCCGGCACCGGGGAGCTGTTTTTT; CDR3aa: CASSLAGTGELFF
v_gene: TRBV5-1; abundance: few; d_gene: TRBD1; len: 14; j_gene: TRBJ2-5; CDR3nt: TGCGCCAGCAGCCCGGGGACAGGGGCAGAGACCCAGTACTTC; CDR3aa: CASSPGTGAETQYF
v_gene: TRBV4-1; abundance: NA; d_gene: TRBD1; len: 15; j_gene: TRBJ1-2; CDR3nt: TGCGCCAGCAGCCAAGAGTTGGACAGGGTCCCTGGCTACACCTTC; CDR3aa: CASSQELDRVPGYTF
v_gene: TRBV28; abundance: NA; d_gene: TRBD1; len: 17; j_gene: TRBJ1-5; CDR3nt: TGTGCCAGCACCTACAGGAGGGGGCAGGGAAGGAATCAGCCCCAGCATTTT; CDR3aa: CASTYRRGQGRNQPQHF
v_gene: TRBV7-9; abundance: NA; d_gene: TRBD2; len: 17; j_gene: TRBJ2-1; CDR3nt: TGTGCCAGCAGCTTCCCCTTTAGCGGGTCCTCCTACAATGAGCAGTTCTTC; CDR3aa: CASSFPFSGSSYNEQFF
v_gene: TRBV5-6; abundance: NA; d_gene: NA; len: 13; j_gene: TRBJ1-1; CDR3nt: TGTGCCAGCAGCTTGGGCGGTACGAGGGAAGCTTTCTTT; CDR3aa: CASSLGGTREAFF
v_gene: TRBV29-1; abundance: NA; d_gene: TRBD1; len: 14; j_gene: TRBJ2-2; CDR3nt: TGCAGCGTGACCCGGGACAGGGGCCCCGGGGAGCTGTTTTTT; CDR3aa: CSVTRDRGPGELFF
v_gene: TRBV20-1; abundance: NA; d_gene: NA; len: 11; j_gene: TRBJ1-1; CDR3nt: TGCAGTGCGTCCAGGAACACTGAAGCTTTCTTT; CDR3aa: CSASRNTEAFF
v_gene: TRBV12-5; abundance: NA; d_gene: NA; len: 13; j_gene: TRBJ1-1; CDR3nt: TGTGCTAGTGGTTTGGGAGGTAGTAATGAAGCTTTCTTT; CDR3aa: CASGLGGSNEAFF
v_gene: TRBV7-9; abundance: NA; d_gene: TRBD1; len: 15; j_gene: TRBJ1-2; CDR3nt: TGTGCCAGCAGCGGTTCCGGGACAGGGAACTATGGCTACACCTTC; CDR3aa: CASSGSGTGNYGYTF
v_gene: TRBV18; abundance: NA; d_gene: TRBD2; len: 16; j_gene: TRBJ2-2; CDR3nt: TGTGCCAGCTCAAGAGCCGGGACTAGCGGGACCGGGGAGCTGTTTTTT; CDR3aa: CASSRAGTSGTGELFF
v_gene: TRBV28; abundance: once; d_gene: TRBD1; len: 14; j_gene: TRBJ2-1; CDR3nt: TGTGCCAGCACCTCGGACAGGTGGGGTAGTGAGCAGTTCTTC; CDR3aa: CASTSDRWGSEQFF
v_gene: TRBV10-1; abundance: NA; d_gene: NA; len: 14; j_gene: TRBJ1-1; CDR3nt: TGCGCCAGCATGGGGGGGCGGATGAACACTGAAGCTTTCTTT; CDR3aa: CASMGGRMNTEAFF
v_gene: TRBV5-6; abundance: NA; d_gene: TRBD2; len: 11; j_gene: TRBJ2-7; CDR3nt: TGTGCCAGCACCTGGGGGGGCGAGCAGTACTTC; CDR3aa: CASTWGGEQYF
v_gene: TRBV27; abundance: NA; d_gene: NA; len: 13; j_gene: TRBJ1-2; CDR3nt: TGTGCCAGCAGTTTAAGGGGCCTCTATGGCTACACCTTC; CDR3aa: CASSLRGLYGYTF
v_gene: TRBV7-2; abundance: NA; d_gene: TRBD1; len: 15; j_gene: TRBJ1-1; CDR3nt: TGTGCCAGCAACACCCGACAGGGCTCGTTCACTGAAGCTTTCTTT; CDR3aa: CASNTRQGSFTEAFF
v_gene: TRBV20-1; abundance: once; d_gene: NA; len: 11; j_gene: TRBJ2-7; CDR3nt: TGCAGTGCGAGTAATCTCCACGAGCAGTACTTC; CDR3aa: CSASNLHEQYF